This T cell receptor beta chain appears in the sequencing data of a study of early T cells in non-severe SARS-CoV-2 infection. In the study overall: The sequenced material was bulk RNA from unsorted whole blood, and its chains were unpaired.

This clonotype was seen ten or more times. Its antigen remains unidentified. Individual cDNA molecules were tagged with unique molecular identifiers, the study reported. TCRdb itself ran the 5' RACE reads through MiXCR, one entry per CDR3 protein. The data show roughly 80,000 distinct CDR3 sequences, roughly 9.6% seen once. The ends were cut back, 4 bases at V and 5 bases at J, with 8 bases in the middle. Germline V CDR1 and CDR2: MNHEY, SVGEGT. The CDR3 consists of 13 residues. Points from the study as a whole: There was a bias toward anti-spike CD8 responses in VDJdb matching, which missed private and CD4 specificities.

Specimen: whole blood. V is TRBV6-2 or TRBV6-3 and J is TRBJ2-2; D is ambiguous. The receptor's source is an adult who was a healthcare worker with PCR-confirmed SARS-CoV-2 infection or an uninfected control (not recorded which). Here the CDR3 reads CASSLWETGELFF. The CDR3 bases are TGTGCCAGCAGTTTGTGGGAAACCGGGGAGCTGTTTTTT.